This TCR beta chain is from a study of T-cell memory formation after mild COVID-19. Study-level findings and limits: Researchers found some responding clones in pre-infection memory, a sign that cross-reactive memory joined. A balance of CD4 and CD8 characterized clones contracting day 15 to 85, whereas later expanders leaned CD4+. Shrinking CD4+ clones were chiefly CM and EM; CD8+ ones were chiefly EMRA.

The 5'RACE method, run with constant-segment primers, produced TCR alpha and TCR beta cDNA libraries (carrying sample barcodes and UMIs). TCRdb reprocessed the 5' RACE reads with MiXCR, giving one entry per CDR3 protein. The sample lists about 560,000 distinct CDR3 sequences; 15% to 20% were seen once. This clonotype has just a few counts. Its target is not known. V was shortened by 1 base and J by 5 bases, with 24 bases between the two germline ends. Germline V gives CDR1 SGHRS, CDR2 YFSETQ. The CDR3 has 18 residues. This receptor was obtained from an adult woman who had mild COVID-19 (a few samples of this study predate the infection). Cell type and time point are not known. V gene TRBV5-1 combines with J gene TRBJ2-5; D remains ambiguous. Sequenced input: PBMCs or a T cell subset sorted from them (not recorded which). This chain's CDR3 is CASSLFLFGVAPTETQYF. The CDR3 nucleotides are TGCGCCAGCAGCTTGTTTCTCTTTGGAGTCGCTCCAACTGAGACCCAGTACTTC.